This T cell receptor beta chain was obtained from a study of cytotoxic CD8 clonotypes in ibrutinib-treated CLL. In the study overall: Among patients, some 24 responded partially and 2 completely; around 14 then stayed remitted and approximately twelve progressed after median 68 months. Sequencing produced an average of about 280,000 productive templates and more than 90,000 productive rearrangements per sample.

Trimming left V 5 bases short and J 3 bases short, with 13 bases between. CDR1 and CDR2 from the germline V gene are LNHDA and SQIVND (reference sequence). CDR3 length: 14 residues. The table came from immunoSEQ multiplex PCR; TCRdb's copy has only in-frame clones and leaves some out. Of just over 65,000 clones in the sample, about 63% were seen once. The chain recombines TRBV19 with TRBJ1-2; no reliable D call. The receptor was isolated from a human donor with chronic lymphocytic leukemia. The starting material was PBMCs, obtained after 12 months of ibrutinib treatment. Here the CDR3 DNA reads TGTGCCAGTAGTCCCGGTTATGTGGACTATGGCTACACCTTC. Protein sequence: CASSPGYVDYGYTF.